These T cell receptor beta chains were read from a single sample in a study of blood T cell repertoires in COVID-19. The assay was immunoSEQ multiplex PCR, and TCRdb's table has in-frame clones only and misses some. The sample includes 360,000 or so clones, about nine tenths seen only once; the top ten take just over 1%. The sequenced sample was PBMCs or T cells enriched from blood (not recorded which). The source is a woman in her 30s who had been exposed to COVID-19. The CDR3 runs from the conserved cysteine through the conserved F or W. D genes are given only for firm matches. Where a row states a size, it is once, few, many or the class of an expanded clone; other rows omit it.

clone_size	d_call	j_call	v_call	cdr3_aa	cdr3_nt
.	TRBD1	TRBJ2-5	TRBV5-1	CASSWTGGTEETQYF	TGCGCCAGCAGCTGGACAGGGGGCACGGAAGAGACCCAGTACTTC
.	.	TRBJ2-5	TRBV6-6	CASMQGSETQYF	TGTGCCAGCATGCAGGGCTCGGAGACCCAGTACTTC
.	TRBD1	TRBJ1-5	TRBV12-3/TRBV12-4	CASTQQGQPQHF	TGTGCCAGCACCCAACAGGGGCAGCCCCAGCATTTT
.	.	TRBJ2-7	TRBV10-2	CASSGLLFYEQYF	TGCGCCAGCAGTGGGCTTCTGTTCTACGAGCAGTACTTC
.	TRBD2	TRBJ2-1	TRBV2	CASSGDGELAGDNEQFF	TGTGCCAGCAGTGGAGACGGGGAACTAGCGGGAGACAATGAGCAGTTCTTC
.	.	TRBJ1-5	TRBV28	CASRPLVLGGNQPQHF	TGTGCCAGCAGGCCCTTAGTGTTGGGAGGCAATCAGCCCCAGCATTTT
.	.	TRBJ2-1	TRBV24-1	CATKQGREQFF	TGTGCCACCAAACAGGGCCGTGAGCAGTTCTTC
.	.	TRBJ1-6	TRBV27	CASSLGGTGFSPLHF	TGTGCCAGCAGTTTAGGGGGGACGGGGTTTTCACCCCTCCACTTT
once	.	TRBJ1-5	TRBV7-9	CASSLGGTSNQPQHF	TGTGCCAGCAGCTTAGGCGGTACCAGCAATCAGCCCCAGCATTTT
.	.	TRBJ2-2	TRBV10-3	CAIGEGLNTGELFF	TGTGCCATCGGAGAGGGCCTTAACACCGGGGAGCTGTTTTTT
once	.	TRBJ1-5	TRBV29-1	CSVGLADSNQPQHF	TGCAGCGTTGGACTGGCGGATAGCAATCAGCCCCAGCATTTT
few	TRBD2	TRBJ2-7	TRBV6-1	CASSEEASGPYEQYF	TGTGCCAGCAGTGAAGAAGCTAGCGGACCCTACGAGCAGTACTTC
.	TRBD1	TRBJ1-5	TRBV6-5	CASSYVQGTNQPQHF	TGTGCCAGCAGTTACGTACAGGGGACCAATCAGCCCCAGCATTTT
.	.	TRBJ2-7	TRBV28	CASSLSKLSGHNPYEQYF	TGTGCCAGCAGTTTGAGCAAACTAAGCGGGCACAACCCCTACGAGCAGTACTTC
.	.	TRBJ2-7	TRBV28	CASSLTGHIEVQYF	TGTGCCAGCAGTCTTACAGGGCACATCGAGGTGCAGTACTTC
.	.	TRBJ2-7	TRBV3-1/TRBV3-2	CASRRQESYEQYF	TGTGCCAGCAGGAGACAGGAGTCCTACGAGCAGTACTTC